The 29 T cell receptor beta chains below come from one sample, sequenced in a study of blood T cell repertoires in COVID-19 (dated by TCRdb to 2019 to 2021). Library preparation was by the immunoSEQ multiplex PCR assay. Here the immuneACCESS table is served through TCRdb, limited to in-frame sequences with V and J called. Missing clones are a known gap in these copies; in checked studies unresolved V genes cover under half, and the rest lacks a known reason. The table for this sample lists about 260,000 clones; 87% of them were counted only once. The ten largest clones add up to less than 1.6% of the sample. The sequenced sample consisted of peripheral blood. The receptor source for this set is a woman in her 40s who had recovered from COVID-19.

The chain employs TRBV29-1 and TRBJ2-5; possible D gene TRBD1, 6 bases. The CDR3 covers 11 residues. Per germline, CDR1 SQVTM and CDR2 ANQGSEA. V shed 6 bases and J shed 5 bases, with 10 bases lying between them. The CDR3 sequence is CSVTGGETQYF. The CDR3, as DNA: TGCAGCGTGACAGGTGGTGAGACCCAGTACTTC.

This clone has a handful of counts. The chain combines TRBV11-2 with TRBJ2-7; TRBD2 is a possible D gene (6 bases). The CDR3 is made up of 14 amino acids. Germline V gene data show CDR1 as SGHAT and CDR2 as FQNNGV. The V end was cut by 5 bases, the J end by 2 bases, with 13 bases between. The DNA of the CDR3 is TGTGCCAGCAGCGGCTACGCTAGCGCCTACGAGCAGTACTTC. Protein sequence: CASSGYASAYEQYF.

The CDR3 reads CASSTSVEGAKFEEAFF. The CDR3 coding sequence is TGTGCCAGCAGCACATCAGTCGAGGGCGCCAAATTCGAAGAAGCTTTCTTT. This chain uses TRBV9 with TRBJ1-1; D is ambiguous. The CDR3 is 17 residues long. CDR1 is SGDLS and CDR2 is YYNGEE in the germline V gene. Trimming stripped 4 bases from V and 8 bases from J, with 27 bases between.

CDR3 sequence: CASSPDRGGGEKLFF. The CDR3 nucleotides read TGTGCCAGTAGTCCCGACAGGGGAGGAGGTGAAAAACTGTTTTTT. The gene calls are TRBV19 and TRBJ1-4; the match to TRBD1 covers 8 bases. After removal of 5 bases from V and 7 bases from J, the junction contained 9 bases not matched to a gene. The V gene's germline CDR1 is LNHDA and CDR2 SQIVND (reference sequence). The CDR3 runs 15 residues.

The J gene is TRBJ1-1, the V gene TRBV5-1; possible D gene TRBD1, 5 bases. V was clipped by 6 bases and J by 3 bases, with 21 bases between them. There are 16 residues in the CDR3. Germline loops: CDR1 SGHRS, CDR2 YFSETQ. The CDR3 sequence is CASTPGNRWEDTEAFF. The CDR3 DNA follows: TGCGCCAGCACCCCAGGCAACAGGTGGGAGGACACTGAAGCTTTCTTT.

V usage is TRBV12-3 or TRBV12-4 and J usage is TRBJ2-2, with TRBD1 as a possible D gene (6 bases). The CDR3 has 13 amino acids. V lost 5 bases, J lost 7 bases, and 11 bases lay in between. The CDR3, as DNA: TGTGCCAGCAGTACAGGGCTCATCGGGGAGCTGTTTTTT. Its translation: CASSTGLIGELFF.

The V call is TRBV5-4, the J call TRBJ2-4, with TRBD1 matching over 7 bases. Unmatched junction bases numbered 8, after V lost 4 bases and J lost 7 bases. Looked up from germline, CDR1 is SGHNT and CDR2 is YYREEE (reference sequence). The CDR3 runs to 14 residues. DNA of the CDR3: TGTGCCAGCAGCCCATACAGGGGCCCTAACATTCAGTACTTC. This codes for CASSPYRGPNIQYF.

This clone was observed a few times. Here the CDR3 reads CATSPVVEGVQYF. In nucleotides, the CDR3 is TGTGCCACGTCCCCCGTGGTTGAAGGGGTGCAGTATTTT. The rearrangement links TRBV3-1 (or the pseudogene TRBV3-2) to TRBJ2-3, with a weak D call TRBD1 (5 bases). CDR1 LGHDT and CDR2 YNNKEL come from the germline V gene (reference sequence). CDR3 length equals 13 residues. The ends were cut back, 10 bases at V and 11 bases at J, with 22 bases in the middle.

The CDR3: CASGLRLAGGFLRGANVLTF. The CDR3, as DNA: TGTGCTAGTGGTTTGAGGCTGGCAGGGGGTTTCTTGCGTGGGGCCAACGTCCTGACTTTC. This sequence joins TRBV12-5 and TRBJ2-6; the match to TRBD1 covers 7 bases. J lost 3 bases, V lost 2 bases, and 16 bases had no gene match. This CDR3 has 20 amino acids. Germline V gene sequence: CDR1 LGHNT, CDR2 FRNRAP.

With regard to this clone: The junction differs from germline at one of its ends, possibly a read error. The chain carries TRBV30 and TRBJ2-1; TRBD2 agrees at 12 bases. The CDR3 runs 13 residues. CDR1 and CDR2 from the germline V gene are GTSNPN and SVGIG (reference sequence). CDR3 sequence: CAWRLAGGRRLIF. CDR3 DNA sequence: TGTGCCTGGAGACTAGCGGGGGGCCGCCGTTTAATCTTC. Full variable domain (remainder filled in from reference TRBV30 and TRBJ2-1): SQTIHQWPATLVQPVGSPLSLECTVEGTSNPNLYWYRQAAGRGLQLLFYSVGIGQISSEVPQNLSASRPQDRQFILSSKKLLLSDSGFYLCAWRLAGGRRLIFGPGTRLTVL.

J is TRBJ2-1 and V is TRBV9, with 7 nucleotides matching TRBD1. CDR1 and CDR2 (germline): SGDLS, YYNGEE. The J segment lost 7 bases and the V segment lost 2 bases, leaving 9 bases of the junction unmatched. The CDR3 has 15 residues. CDR3 nucleotides: TGTGCCAGCAGCGTCGGACCAGGGGGACCAAATGAGCAGTTCTTC. Residues: CASSVGPGGPNEQFF.

The V call is TRBV18, the J call TRBJ2-6; 7 bases match TRBD1. The CDR3 runs to 16 residues. From germline, CDR1 is KGHSH and CDR2 LQKENI. The V gene end was trimmed by 4 bases and the J gene end by 2 bases; junction bases not matched to a gene: 5. The CDR3 nucleotides read TGTGCCAGCTCACTACTCCAGGGGGCTGGGGCCAACGTCCTGACTTTC. This codes for CASSLLQGAGANVLTF.

The V call is TRBV3-1 (or the pseudogene TRBV3-2), the J call TRBJ1-1; no clear D gene. V dropped 0 bases and J dropped 0 bases, with 5 bases sitting between them. Germline lookup yields CDR1 LGHDT and CDR2 YNNKEL (reference sequence). The CDR3 spans 14 residues. The CDR3 spells CASSQDNMNTEAFF. Here the CDR3 DNA reads TGTGCCAGCAGCCAAGACAACATGAACACTGAAGCTTTCTTT.

The CDR3 sequence is CASSVGPYRGSEGTQYF. The CDR3 DNA follows: TGTGCCAGCAGCGTAGGACCCTATCGGGGGAGCGAAGGGACCCAGTACTTC. The chain employs TRBV9 and TRBJ2-5, with D possibly matching TRBD2 (6 bases). The CDR3 extends over 17 amino acids. The V end was cut by 0 bases, the J end by 7 bases, with 22 bases between. CDR1 is SGDLS, CDR2 YYNGEE, per germline.

V is TRBV7-6 and J is TRBJ2-3; TRBD1 matches at 10 bases. The CDR3 consists of 18 residues. Germline CDR1 reads SGHVS; CDR2 reads FNYEAQ. The junction had 8 bases not matched to a gene; V was cut back by 2 bases and J by 0 bases. The CDR3 sequence is CASSLSRVGQGSTDTQYF. CDR3 nucleotide sequence: TGTGCCAGCAGCTTATCGCGGGTGGGACAGGGGAGCACAGATACGCAGTATTTT. Full variable domain (remainder filled in from reference TRBV7-6 and TRBJ2-3): GAGVSQSPRYKVTKRGQDVALRCDPISGHVSLYWYRQALGQGPEFLTYFNYEAQQDKSGLPNDRFSAERPEGSISTLTIQRTEQRDSAMYRCASSLSRVGQGSTDTQYFGPGTRLTVL.

The chain joins TRBV5-1 to TRBJ2-3, with D possibly TRBD2 on 5 matching bases. V was shortened by 4 bases and J by 4 bases, with 16 bases between the two germline ends. The CDR3 is made up of 15 amino acids. CDR1 and CDR2 (germline): SGHRS, YFSETQ. DNA for the CDR3: TGCGCCAGCAGCCCGGCGGGCTTGCCTCCAGATACGCAGTATTTT. This sequence encodes CASSPAGLPPDTQYF.

The chain joins TRBV29-1 to TRBJ1-2; 8 positions agree with TRBD1. The CDR3 length is 11 residues. The V and J ends lost 7 bases and 5 bases, in that order; junction bases with no gene match: 3. The germline V gene encodes CDR1 SQVTM and CDR2 ANQGSEA. The CDR3, as DNA: TGCAGCGGGACAGGGACGTATGGCTACACCTTC. As protein: CSGTGTYGYTF.

The rearrangement links TRBV6-5 to TRBJ2-7; 9 bases map to TRBD1. J lost 9 bases, V lost 2 bases, and 8 bases had no gene match. Germline-derived CDR1 and CDR2 are MNHEY and SVGAGI. The CDR3 totals 14 residues. The CDR3 loop is CASSYTGTGIWQYF. The CDR3 DNA follows: TGTGCCAGCAGTTACACGGGGACAGGGATATGGCAGTACTTC.

The chain joins TRBV28 to TRBJ2-3; maybe TRBD2 (6 bases). The length of the CDR3 is 14 residues. Trimming removed 6 bases from V and 2 bases from J, with 12 bases in between. Germline values: CDR1 MDHEN, CDR2 SYDVKM. CDR3 bases: TGTGCCAGCAGCCCTAGCGACTCCACAGATACGCAGTATTTT. Its translation: CASSPSDSTDTQYF.

The chain carries TRBV6-5 and TRBJ1-1; D may be TRBD1 (6 bases). Deletions cut 0 bases from V and 8 bases from J, with 16 bases between. The CDR3 covers 15 residues. Per the germline V gene, CDR1 is MNHEY and CDR2 is SVGAGI. CDR3 region: CASSYSGAELVEAFF. CDR3 sequence (DNA): TGTGCCAGCAGTTACTCGGGGGCCGAATTAGTGGAAGCTTTCTTT.

The gene calls are TRBV5-4 and TRBJ1-1, with TRBD1 identical over 7 bases. Unmatched junction bases numbered 10, after V lost 4 bases and J lost 7 bases. The CDR3 spans 14 residues. Germline values: CDR1 SGHNT, CDR2 YYREEE (reference sequence). The CDR3 protein is CASSRTGTNFEAFF. For the CDR3, the DNA is TGTGCCAGCAGCCGGACAGGCACCAATTTTGAAGCTTTCTTT.

This chain joins TRBV29-1 and TRBJ1-2; D is unclear. Trimming removed 1 base at V and 1 base at J, with 10 bases between. Per the germline V gene, CDR1 is SQVTM and CDR2 is ANQGSEA. This CDR3 is built from 14 residues. This CDR3 is CSVEGLTINYGYTF. CDR3 DNA: TGCAGCGTTGAAGGACTTACTATTAACTATGGCTACACCTTC.

The J gene is TRBJ1-2, the V gene TRBV4-1; 9 nucleotides line up with TRBD1. The CDR3 loop spans 17 amino acids. Germline-derived CDR1 and CDR2 are MGHRA and YSYEKL. V shed 4 bases and J 1 base; nucleotides not matched to a gene: 10. The CDR3 region has the DNA TGCGCCAGCAGCCCGGGACAGGGAACGGGACTTAACTATGGCTACACCTTC. Its translation is CASSPGQGTGLNYGYTF.

The chain joins TRBV6-5 to TRBJ1-5, with 10 bases matching TRBD1. CDR3 length equals 15 residues. V shed 6 bases, J shed 6 bases, and the junction held 8 bases outside the gene matches. CDR1 MNHEY and CDR2 SVGAGI come from the germline V gene. The DNA for the CDR3 is TGTGCCAGCAGCCCGAGGACAGGGGGTGGTCAGCCCCAGCATTTT. Protein product: CASSPRTGGGQPQHF.

The chain uses TRBV9 and TRBJ1-5; a weak D match, TRBD1 (5 bases). The CDR3 is 14 amino acids. The V and J ends lost 5 bases and 2 bases respectively, with 11 bases between them. The germline V gene encodes CDR1 SGDLS and CDR2 YYNGEE. CDR3 amino acids: CASSAGGGNQPQHF. The DNA for the CDR3 is TGTGCCAGCAGTGCGGGGGGGGGCAATCAGCCCCAGCATTTT.

The chain combines TRBV9 with TRBJ1-6, with D unclear. This CDR3 contains 18 residues. Germline CDR1 and CDR2: SGDLS and YYNGEE. V lost 0 bases and J lost 2, with 15 bases in between. The CDR3 DNA sequence: TGTGCCAGCAGCGTAGAGGGAGGTGGCCCTACCTATAATTCACCCCTCCACTTT. It is translated as CASSVEGGGPTYNSPLHF.

This chain links TRBV5-8 with TRBJ1-4, with a tentative D call TRBD1 (5 bases). The germline CDR1 and CDR2 sequences are SGHTS and YDEGEE. Trimming took 4 bases from V and 1 from J, leaving 20 bases between them. The CDR3 totals 18 residues. CDR3 sequence reads: CASSLGQKTGGTNEKLFF. For the CDR3, the DNA is TGTGCCAGCAGCCTCGGCCAAAAAACGGGGGGAACTAATGAAAAACTGTTTTTT.

The J gene is TRBJ1-2, the V gene TRBV2; tentatively, D is TRBD1 (6 bases). With 4 bases removed from V and 7 bases from J, the gap between germline ends came to 13 bases. CDR3 size: 13 residues. Germline loops: CDR1 SNHLY, CDR2 FYNNEI. CDR3 sequence reads: CASSGPGAGGYTF. The CDR3 DNA reads as TGTGCCAGCAGTGGCCCAGGGGCGGGTGGCTACACCTTC.

The chain combines TRBV5-4 with TRBJ2-3; 7 nucleotides match TRBD1. Germline assignment: CDR1 SGHNT and CDR2 YYREEE (reference sequence). The junction had 5 bases not matched to a gene; V was cut back by 3 bases and J by 4 bases. The CDR3 is 14 amino acids. The CDR3 DNA reads as TGTGCCAGCAGCTCCCGACAGGGCGCAGATACGCAGTATTTT. It specifies CASSSRQGADTQYF.